The 11 T cell receptor beta chains in this list originate from one sample, sequenced in a study of shared clonotypes between healthy human individuals. Clones were read by immunoSEQ multiplex PCR, and TCRdb kept only the in-frame ones, dropping some. The table lists 1.5 million to 1.9 million clones, 95% to 99% of them singletons. The sample taken for sequencing was naive CD4+ T cells sorted from blood. As for subset: CD45RA+ positively selected. The receptors originated from a man aged 25-45 years in good health.

The rearrangement links TRBV7-2 to TRBJ2-3; tentative D call: TRBD2 (6 bases). Deletions cut 1 base from V and 1 base from J, with 9 bases between. Per germline, CDR1 SGHTA and CDR2 FQGNSA. There are 15 residues in the CDR3. The CDR3 protein is CASSLGGVGTDTQYF. The CDR3 DNA is TGTGCCAGCAGCTTAGGCGGGGTGGGCACAGATACGCAGTATTTT.

This clone occurred a few times. The sample contains more than one DNA sequence encoding this CDR3. The genes are TRBV20-1 and TRBJ2-3, with a tentative D call TRBD2 (6 bases). V was trimmed by 5 bases and J by 6 bases, leaving 6 bases between them. Per germline, CDR1 DFQATT and CDR2 SNEGSKA (reference sequence). The CDR3 consists of 10 residues. In DNA, the CDR3 is TGCAGTGCTGGAGGGGATACGCAGTATTTT. Translation gives CSAGGDTQYF.

This chain links TRBV4-3 with TRBJ2-1; 7 nucleotides align to TRBD1. The CDR3 is 16 amino acids. V gave up 3 bases and J gave up 1 base; unmatched junction bases: 6. Germline V gives CDR1 LGHNA, CDR2 YSLEER. CDR3 DNA: TGCGCCAGCAGCCATGAGGGGGCATTGTCCTACAATGAGCAGTTCTTC. Translated: CASSHEGALSYNEQFF.

This chain connects TRBV4-1 to TRBJ1-1, with a tentative D call TRBD1 (6 bases). The ends were cut back, 4 bases at V and 5 bases at J, with 29 bases in the middle. CDR1 is MGHRA and CDR2 is YSYEKL in the germline V gene. The CDR3 is 19 amino acids. CDR3 nucleotides: TGCGCCAGCAGCCCCCGATCCCTACCGGGCCGCAGGGGACGGACTGAAGCTTTCTTT. Amino acids: CASSPRSLPGRRGRTEAFF.

The chain is built from TRBV4-3 and TRBJ1-4; D perhaps matches TRBD1 (6 bases). Germline loops: CDR1 LGHNA, CDR2 YSLEER. V lost 0 bases to trimming and J lost 10 bases, with 15 bases between them. CDR3 length equals 15 residues. The CDR3 bases are TGCGCCAGCAGCCAAGATCGGGGGGCGCTGGTAAAACTGTTTTTT. This translates into CASSQDRGALVKLFF.

The V gene is TRBV7-9, the J gene TRBJ2-2, with 12 bases fitting TRBD2. The germline gives CDR1 SEHNR, CDR2 FQNEAQ (reference sequence). The CDR3 totals 16 residues. V gave up 5 bases and J gave up 6 bases; unmatched junction bases: 7. The chain's CDR3 is CASSPTSGRVSGELFF. The CDR3 DNA reads as TGTGCCAGCAGCCCGACTAGCGGGAGAGTTTCCGGGGAGCTGTTTTTT.

J is TRBJ1-4 and V is TRBV5-1, with TRBD1 identical over 8 bases. The V gene's germline CDR1 is SGHRS and CDR2 YFSETQ. This CDR3 region has 14 residues. V was clipped by 5 bases and J by 8 bases; unmatched bases: 8. CDR3 DNA: TGCGCCAGCAGTCCCCAGACAGGGGACGAAAAACTGTTTTTT. Translation: CASSPQTGDEKLFF.

V and J are TRBV12-2 and TRBJ1-1. TRBV12-2 is described as a pseudogene. There are 17 residues in the CDR3. In DNA, the CDR3 is TGTGCAAGTCGCTATACACCCCAGGTGGGGGTGAACACTGAAGCTTTCTTT. Residues: CASRYTPQVGVNTEAFF.

This chain uses TRBV18 with TRBJ2-2; 8 positions agree with TRBD2. There are 16 residues in the CDR3. Germline V gene lookup returns CDR1 KGHSH and CDR2 LQKENI. V lost 3 bases to trimming and J lost 7 bases; unmatched junction nucleotides: 10. CDR3 loop: CASSPGLAGSIGELFF. The CDR3 region has the DNA TGTGCCAGCTCACCCGGACTAGCCGGATCTATCGGGGAGCTGTTTTTT.

The chain joins TRBV9 to TRBJ2-7; possibly TRBD1 or TRBD2 for D (5 bases each). CDR1 is SGDLS and CDR2 is YYNGEE in the germline V gene. This CDR3 spans 17 amino acids. Deletions cut 3 bases from V and 2 bases from J, with 21 bases between. The CDR3 spells CASSDGGGRETPYEQYF. Written as DNA, the CDR3 is TGTGCCAGCAGCGACGGTGGGGGAAGGGAAACTCCCTACGAGCAGTACTTC.

The count of this clone is one. The chain employs TRBV5-6 and TRBJ2-7, with D perhaps TRBD1 (5 bases). This CDR3 has 13 amino acids. Germline V lookup: CDR1 SGHDT, CDR2 YYEEEE. Trimming took off 4 bases at V and 6 bases at J, with 14 bases between the two ends. The CDR3: CASSQRQSLEQYF. The CDR3 DNA follows: TGTGCCAGCAGCCAACGACAGTCTCTCGAGCAGTACTTC.